The 27 T cell receptor beta chains reported below all come from one sample, sequenced in a study of multiple sclerosis patients with progressive multifocal leukoencephalopathy. Indicated time point: 12 to 13 months of natalizumab therapy. Sequencing used immunoSEQ multiplex PCR; TCRdb keeps in-frame clones, though not all of them. Here the sample spans around 30,000 clones, roughly 90% being singletons. The starting material was PBMCs, obtained from a patient treated with natalizumab. These receptors came from a human donor with multiple sclerosis.

V is TRBV21-1 and J is TRBJ1-2; the table's D call, TRBD1, has no DNA check behind it. TRBV21-1 is flagged as a pseudogene. This CDR3 is built from 15 residues. CDR3 nucleotide sequence: TGTGCCAGCAGCAGCGTTGGGACAGGGTGCTATGGCTACACCTTC. Its translation: CASSSVGTGCYGYTF.

The chain has TRBV6-6 and TRBJ1-4, with 8 bases aligning to TRBD1. The CDR3 runs to 14 residues. Trimming removed 6 bases from V and 6 bases from J; junction bases left unmatched: 6. Per germline, CDR1 MNHNY and CDR2 SVGAGI (reference sequence). The CDR3: CASRPPGQDEKLFF. DNA for the CDR3: TGTGCCAGCAGACCTCCGGGACAGGATGAAAAACTGTTTTTT.

The rearrangement uses TRBV11-3 and TRBJ2-2; the D gene is possibly TRBD2 (6 bases). Germline loops: CDR1 SGHNT, CDR2 YENEEA. This CDR3 contains 14 residues. V shed 8 bases and J shed 0 bases, with 10 bases lying between them. The CDR3 sequence: CASRRGANTGELFF. In DNA, the CDR3 is TGTGCCAGCCGGCGGGGCGCGAACACCGGGGAGCTGTTTTTT.

The V gene is TRBV11-2, the J gene TRBJ2-5; D is possibly TRBD2 (5 bases). The DNA end favors TRBJ2-7, so the J call may be wrong. From germline, CDR1 is SGHAT and CDR2 FQNNGV. CDR3 length equals 13 residues. DNA of the CDR3: TGTGCCAGCAGCTTAGCGGTCGGGAACGAGCAGTACTTC. This codes for CASSLAVGNEQYF.

The chain employs TRBV7-9 and TRBJ1-1; D gene uncertain. Deletions cut 5 bases from V and 4 bases from J, with 17 bases between. CDR1 and CDR2 from the germline V gene are SEHNR and FQNEAQ (reference sequence). The CDR3 spans 15 residues. The CDR3 here is CASSLYTRVGTEAFF. CDR3 in DNA: TGTGCCAGCAGCCTCTATACTAGGGTTGGCACTGAAGCTTTCTTT.

The V and J genes are TRBV11-2 and TRBJ2-7, with D possibly TRBD1 on 5 matching bases. CDR1 is SGHAT, CDR2 FQNNGV, per germline. The CDR3 contains 12 residues. The V end lost 6 bases, the J end lost 3 bases, and 9 bases lay between the germline ends. The chain's CDR3 is CASSRDSYEQYF. The CDR3 DNA reads as TGTGCCAGCAGTCGAGACAGCTACGAGCAGTACTTC.

The V gene is TRBV11-2, the J gene TRBJ2-7; D remains ambiguous. The germline gives CDR1 SGHAT, CDR2 FQNNGV. CDR3 length: 15 amino acids. The V and J ends lost 0 bases and 3 bases respectively, with 12 bases between them. The CDR3 sequence is CASSLESFSDYEQYF. The CDR3 bases are TGTGCCAGCAGCTTAGAGTCATTTTCTGACTACGAGCAGTACTTC.

This sequence joins TRBV11-2 and TRBJ1-1, with D uncertain. The CDR3 spans 18 residues. Germline V lookup: CDR1 SGHAT, CDR2 FQNNGV. V lost 1 base, J lost 1 base, and 19 bases lay in between. The CDR3 loop reads CASSLGPLRWVGNTEAFF. CDR3 DNA sequence: TGTGCCAGCAGCTTAGGACCGCTGCGGTGGGTGGGGAACACTGAAGCTTTCTTT.

The chain combines TRBV30 with TRBJ1-3, with D tentatively TRBD1 (6 bases). Germline values: CDR1 GTSNPN, CDR2 SVGIG (reference sequence). The CDR3 totals 16 residues. The V end was cut by 5 bases, the J end by 6 bases, with 23 bases between. The CDR3 region is CAWHPGHLSQINTIYF. In nucleotides, the CDR3 is TGTGCCTGGCATCCGGGACACCTCTCGCAGATAAACACCATATATTTT.

The chain has TRBV6-1 and TRBJ1-6; no clear D gene. The CDR3 length is 11 residues. V shed 8 bases and J shed 7 bases, with 6 bases lying between them. The germline gives CDR1 MNHNS, CDR2 SASEGT. This chain's CDR3 is CASLGNSPLHF. DNA for the CDR3: TGTGCCAGCCTTGGAAATTCACCCCTCCACTTT.

The chain links TRBV7-8 to TRBJ1-1; D is unclear. V was pared by 2 bases and J by 0 bases, with 4 bases between. This CDR3 region has 13 residues. Germline V CDR1 and CDR2: SGHVS, FQNEAQ. CDR3 sequence: CASSLSVNTEAFF. The CDR3 DNA reads TGTGCCAGCAGCTTATCGGTGAACACTGAAGCTTTCTTT.

This rearrangement joins TRBV11-2 to TRBJ1-5; 9 nucleotides match TRBD1. From germline, CDR1 is SGHAT and CDR2 FQNNGV. This CDR3 is built from 19 residues. V lost 2 bases to trimming and J lost 1 base; unmatched junction nucleotides: 12. Here the CDR3 reads CASSLRGTGSLGSNQPQHF. As DNA, the CDR3 is TGTGCCAGCAGCTTACGGGGGACAGGGAGCCTCGGCAGCAATCAGCCCCAGCATTTT.

The chain uses TRBV5-5 and TRBJ2-3; TRBD1 is a possible D gene (6 bases). V lost 1 base and J 3 bases, leaving 9 bases between the germline ends. This CDR3 has 14 amino acids. Germline loops: CDR1 SGHKS, CDR2 YYEKEE (reference sequence). In DNA form, the CDR3 reads TGTGCCAGCAGCTTGTCTCAGGGGACAGATACGCAGTATTTT. It encodes CASSLSQGTDTQYF.

The chain combines TRBV28 with TRBJ1-5; D unresolved. The CDR3 totals 13 residues. Trimming shortened V by 7 bases and J by 2 bases, and 9 bases separated the two germline ends. The germline V gene has CDR1 MDHEN and CDR2 SYDVKM. For the CDR3, the DNA is TGTGCCAGCACCCCGAGGGGCAATCAGCCCCAGCATTTT. Translation gives CASTPRGNQPQHF.

This sequence joins TRBV5-4 and TRBJ1-5, with D hard to call. The CDR3 covers 12 residues. Germline loops: CDR1 SGHNT, CDR2 YYREEE (reference sequence). V lost 2 bases to trimming and J lost 3 bases, with 3 bases between them. Written as DNA, the CDR3 is TGTGCCAGCAGCTTTCCCAATCAGCCCCAGCATTTT. It translates to CASSFPNQPQHF.

V is TRBV7-2 and J is TRBJ2-2, with 11 nucleotides matching TRBD2. With V trimmed by 5 bases and J by 5 bases, 4 bases remained unmatched. CDR3 length equals 15 residues. The germline gives CDR1 SGHTA, CDR2 FQGNSA. CDR3 nucleotide sequence: TGTGCCAGCAGCCCTAGCGGGGGGACGACCGGGGAGCTGTTTTTT. It codes for CASSPSGGTTGELFF.

The chain uses TRBV29-1 and TRBJ1-3; D call uncertain. V was pared by 6 bases and J by 8 bases, with 8 bases between. Looked up from germline, CDR1 is SQVTM and CDR2 is ANQGSEA. The CDR3 runs 10 residues. The CDR3 loop is CSVLLDTIYF. In DNA, the CDR3 is TGCAGCGTCTTGCTTGACACCATATATTTT. Full variable domain (remainder filled in from reference TRBV29-1 and TRBJ1-3): SAVISQKPSRDICQRGTSLTIQCQVDSQVTMMFWYRQQPGQSLTLIATANQGSEATYESGFVIDKFPISRPNLTFSTLTVSNMSPEDSSIYLCSVLLDTIYFGEGSWLTVV.

The chain joins TRBV19 to TRBJ1-1; D is possibly TRBD1 (6 bases). This CDR3 is built from 13 residues. Per germline, CDR1 LNHDA and CDR2 SQIVND (reference sequence). With 5 bases removed from V and 4 bases from J, the gap between germline ends came to 11 bases. CDR3 residues: CASSQGRVTEAFF. The CDR3 region has the DNA TGTGCCAGTAGTCAGGGGCGCGTCACTGAAGCTTTCTTT.

The chain combines TRBV10-3 with TRBJ1-2; a weak D match, TRBD1 (5 bases). Trimming took off 3 bases at V and 3 bases at J, with 14 bases between the two ends. Per germline, CDR1 ENHRY and CDR2 SYGVKD. The CDR3 consists of 15 residues. The CDR3: CAISDSGRTDYGYTF. CDR3 DNA sequence: TGTGCCATCAGTGATTCAGGGAGAACGGACTATGGCTACACCTTC.

The chain carries TRBV5-1 and TRBJ2-6; the match to TRBD1 covers 7 bases. CDR3 length equals 17 residues. Germline V gene sequence: CDR1 SGHRS, CDR2 YFSETQ. The V segment lost 4 bases and the J segment 0 bases; nucleotides outside the gene matches: 7. The CDR3 reads CASSPGTDPSGANVLTF. For the CDR3, the DNA is TGCGCCAGCAGCCCCGGGACAGATCCCTCTGGGGCCAACGTCCTGACTTTC.

V usage is TRBV9 and J usage is TRBJ1-1; D is uncertain. The V gene lost 0 bases and the J gene lost 7 bases, with 10 bases spanning the gap. CDR1 and CDR2 from the germline V gene are SGDLS and YYNGEE. CDR3 length: 13 amino acids. The CDR3 sequence: CASSVGLGSEAFF. DNA for the CDR3: TGTGCCAGCAGCGTAGGATTGGGCAGTGAAGCTTTCTTT.

The V call is TRBV19, the J call TRBJ2-3, with D possibly TRBD1 on 5 matching bases. Per the germline V gene, CDR1 is LNHDA and CDR2 is SQIVND (reference sequence). Deletions cut 8 bases from V and 0 bases from J, with 15 bases between. The CDR3 totals 15 residues. The CDR3 protein is CASQTVGASTDTQYF. The CDR3 region has the DNA TGTGCCAGTCAAACTGTTGGGGCTAGCACAGATACGCAGTATTTT.

The chain has TRBV7-9 and TRBJ1-1; tentatively, D is TRBD1 (6 bases). Germline-derived CDR1 and CDR2 are SEHNR and FQNEAQ (reference sequence). Trimming pared 6 bases from V and 1 base from J, leaving 15 bases between. The CDR3 runs to 15 residues. The CDR3 is CASRGRGGENTEAFF. In DNA form, the CDR3 reads TGTGCCAGCAGAGGAAGGGGGGGCGAGAACACTGAAGCTTTCTTT.

This clone appeared once. The rearrangement uses TRBV29-1 and TRBJ1-4, with D maybe TRBD1 (5 bases). This CDR3 spans 14 amino acids. Germline-derived CDR1 and CDR2 are SQVTM and ANQGSEA. The V gene lost 4 bases and the J gene lost 6 bases, with 15 bases spanning the gap. The CDR3 nucleotides are TGCAGCGTTGCCAGGGACTTCTTGGATGAAAAACTGTTTTTT. Translated: CSVARDFLDEKLFF.

This chain connects TRBV7-3 to TRBJ1-2, with TRBD1 matching 7 bases. This CDR3 comprises 13 residues. Germline V gene sequence: CDR1 SGHTA, CDR2 FQGTGA. Trimming took 2 bases from V and 6 from J; bases not matched to a gene: 3. Written as DNA, the CDR3 is TGTGCCAGCAGCTTACCGACAGGGAATGGCTACACCTTC. Amino acid sequence: CASSLPTGNGYTF.

The chain couples TRBV7-8 to TRBJ1-4; 10 bases are a match to TRBD1. Germline CDR1 SGHVS, CDR2 FQNEAQ. V dropped 3 bases and J dropped 12; count of bases not matched to a gene: 13. CDR3 length: 16 amino acids. The CDR3, as DNA: TGTGCCAGCAGCTTCCTCGATGGGGACAGGGGATTGGAACTGTTTTTT. It yields the protein CASSFLDGDRGLELFF.

The chain joins TRBV14 to TRBJ1-1; 7 bases are shared with TRBD1. J was trimmed by 7 bases and V by 6 bases; bases with no gene match: 5. There are 12 residues in the CDR3. The germline CDR1 and CDR2 sequences are SGHDN and FVKESK. The CDR3 protein is CASSRQGGEAFF. The CDR3 nucleotides are TGTGCCAGCAGTCGACAGGGTGGTGAAGCTTTCTTT.